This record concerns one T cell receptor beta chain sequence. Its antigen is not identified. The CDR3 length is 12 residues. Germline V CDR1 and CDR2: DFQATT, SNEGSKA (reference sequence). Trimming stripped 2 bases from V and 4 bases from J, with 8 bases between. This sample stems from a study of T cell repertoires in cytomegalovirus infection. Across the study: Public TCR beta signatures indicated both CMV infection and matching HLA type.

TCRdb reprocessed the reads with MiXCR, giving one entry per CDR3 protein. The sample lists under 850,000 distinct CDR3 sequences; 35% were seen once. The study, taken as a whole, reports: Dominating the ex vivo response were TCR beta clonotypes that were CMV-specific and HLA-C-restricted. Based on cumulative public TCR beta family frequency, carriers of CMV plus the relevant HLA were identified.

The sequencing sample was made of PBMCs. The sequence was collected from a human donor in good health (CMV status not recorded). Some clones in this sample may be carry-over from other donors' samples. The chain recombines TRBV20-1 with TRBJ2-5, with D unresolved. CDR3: CSARPGGETQYF. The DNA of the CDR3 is TGCAGTGCTAGACCCGGCGGAGAGACCCAGTACTTC.